The 29 T cell receptor beta chains below come from one sample, sequenced in a study of cytomegalovirus exposure and HLA in healthy donors. Primers for the PCR totalled 60 Vbeta and 13 Jbeta. Libraries were prepared by immunoSEQ multiplex PCR; TCRdb keeps only in-frame clonotypes and omits some of them. The data show over 95,000 clones, with 74% seen just once and just over 2% held by the top ten. Material: PBMCs. Every receptor here comes from a human donor in good health.

The chain recombines TRBV4-1 with TRBJ2-7, with D maybe TRBD2 (5 bases). The CDR3 has 14 residues. The V and J ends lost 0 bases and 3 bases respectively, with 9 bases between them. Germline lookup yields CDR1 MGHRA and CDR2 YSYEKL. The CDR3 spells CASSQDVRDYEQYF. In DNA, the CDR3 is TGCGCCAGCAGCCAAGATGTGAGGGACTACGAGCAGTACTTC.

In DNA form, the CDR3 reads TGTGCCAGCAGAGATGGACAGGGAAGAGCGAAAGCTTTCTTT. This translates into CASRDGQGRAKAFF. V gene TRBV2 combines with J gene TRBJ1-1, with TRBD1 matching over 8 bases. Germline assignment: CDR1 SNHLY and CDR2 FYNNEI. The CDR3 extends over 14 amino acids. J gave up 9 bases and V 6 bases, and 12 bases lay outside the gene matches.

The genes are TRBV9 and TRBJ2-7, with D perhaps matching TRBD2 (5 bases). Germline-derived CDR1 and CDR2 are SGDLS and YYNGEE. This CDR3 has 14 residues. V shed 0 bases and J shed 4 bases, with 11 bases lying between them. This CDR3 is CASSVAGERYEQYF. CDR3 DNA: TGTGCCAGCAGCGTAGCCGGGGAGCGGTACGAGCAGTACTTC.

The chain is built from TRBV6-1 and TRBJ2-7, with D maybe TRBD2 (6 bases). V shed 4 bases and J shed 0 bases, with 13 bases lying between them. Germline CDR1 is MNHNS and CDR2 is SASEGT. The CDR3 has 15 amino acids. The DNA for the CDR3 is TGTGCCAGCAGTGTCCGGGGTAGCGGCTCCTACGAGCAGTACTTC. The encoded protein is CASSVRGSGSYEQYF.

The chain recombines TRBV7-9 with TRBJ2-7, with 10 bases identical to TRBD1. V lost 3 bases and J lost 7; bases outside the gene matches: 12. There are 16 residues in the CDR3. CDR1 SEHNR and CDR2 FQNEAQ come from the germline V gene (reference sequence). The CDR3 sequence is CASSFYGTGDRWEQYF. CDR3 sequence (DNA): TGTGCCAGCAGCTTCTACGGGACAGGGGATCGTTGGGAGCAGTACTTC.

The V call is TRBV29-1, the J call TRBJ2-1, with D hard to call. This CDR3 is built from 14 residues. Germline-derived CDR1 and CDR2 are SQVTM and ANQGSEA. V lost 3 bases to trimming and J lost 9 bases, with 18 bases between them. DNA for the CDR3: TGCAGCGTTGATGTAAACCCAAATCCGGGTGAGCAGTTCTTC. Its protein is CSVDVNPNPGEQFF.

J is TRBJ1-2 and V is TRBV9; possibly TRBD1 for D (5 bases). The CDR3 is made up of 16 amino acids. Germline loops: CDR1 SGDLS, CDR2 YYNGEE. Trimming shortened V by 2 bases and J by 4 bases, and 18 bases separated the two germline ends. Written as DNA, the CDR3 is TGTGCCAGCAGCGTCGGGGGGGGGTCGGGTTCCTATGGCTACACCTTC. Translating it yields CASSVGGGSGSYGYTF.

J is TRBJ1-1 and V is TRBV29-1; D gene uncertain. The CDR3 runs 15 residues. Trimming left V 8 bases short and J 3 bases short, with 22 bases between. Germline V lookup: CDR1 SQVTM, CDR2 ANQGSEA. DNA of the CDR3: TGCAGCTCACCGGGGTATGGCGGGGAGGACACTGAAGCTTTCTTT. This sequence encodes CSSPGYGGEDTEAFF.

This chain connects TRBV30 to TRBJ2-1, with 9 bases identical to TRBD1. Trimming cost V 4 bases and J 7 bases; bases outside gene matches: 8. Germline V gene data show CDR1 as GTSNPN and CDR2 as SVGIG (reference sequence). CDR3 length: 14 residues. The CDR3 region is CAWKGTGWGNEQFF. CDR3 in DNA: TGTGCCTGGAAAGGGACAGGGTGGGGGAATGAGCAGTTCTTC.

This chain links TRBV4-1 with TRBJ2-1, with TRBD2 matching 9 bases. Trimming removed 3 bases from V and 11 bases from J; junction bases left unmatched: 8. The germline gives CDR1 MGHRA, CDR2 YSYEKL. The CDR3 length is 14 residues. Here the CDR3 DNA reads TGCGCCAGCAGCCATCCGGGTAGCGGGAGTCAGCAGTTCTTC. Protein: CASSHPGSGSQQFF.

The chain has TRBV19 and TRBJ2-1, with 11 bases lining up with TRBD2. The CDR3 covers 14 residues. The trim removed 3 bases at V and 8 bases at J, leaving 3 bases unmatched. The germline gives CDR1 LNHDA, CDR2 SQIVND (reference sequence). The CDR3 sequence is CASSMGLAVDEQFF. CDR3 in DNA: TGTGCCAGTAGTATGGGACTAGCGGTAGATGAGCAGTTCTTC.

The genes are TRBV11-2 and TRBJ2-1, with D tentatively TRBD2 (5 bases). CDR1 and CDR2 from the germline V gene are SGHAT and FQNNGV. The CDR3 has 13 residues. Trimming took 3 bases from V and 12 from J, leaving 15 bases between them. The CDR3 reads CASSFDGDRGQFF. The DNA of the CDR3 is TGTGCCAGCAGCTTCGATGGAGATCGGGGGCAGTTCTTC.

V is TRBV6-5 and J is TRBJ1-1; 10 nucleotides match TRBD1. Germline CDR1 is MNHEY and CDR2 is SVGAGI. V shed 5 bases, J shed 3 bases, and the junction held 6 bases outside the gene matches. The length of the CDR3 is 15 residues. CDR3 nucleotide sequence: TGTGCCAGCAGTCCCGGGACAGGGGTGGACACTGAAGCTTTCTTT. Protein sequence: CASSPGTGVDTEAFF.

This clone has more than one count but fewer than ten. This chain uses TRBV6-1 with TRBJ2-6; D ambiguous. The CDR3 is 13 residues long. Germline lookup yields CDR1 MNHNS and CDR2 SASEGT. V dropped 8 bases and J dropped 0 bases, with 5 bases sitting between them. The CDR3 protein is CASRGSGANVLTF. CDR3 DNA: TGTGCCAGCCGAGGCTCTGGGGCCAACGTCCTGACTTTC.

J is TRBJ2-3 and V is TRBV5-5; D is uncertain. The CDR3 runs to 17 residues. Germline loops: CDR1 SGHKS, CDR2 YYEKEE (reference sequence). Trimming removed 3 bases from V and 0 bases from J, with 17 bases in between. The CDR3 here is CASSSTWAFSSTDTQYF. CDR3 DNA: TGTGCCAGCAGCTCGACCTGGGCCTTCAGTAGCACAGATACGCAGTATTTT.

The chain combines TRBV10-3 with TRBJ1-4; D is uncertain. Trimming stripped 0 bases from V and 13 bases from J, with 12 bases between. The CDR3 spans 13 residues. In germline, CDR1 is ENHRY, CDR2 SYGVKD. The CDR3 protein is CAISESEGGALFF. CDR3 nucleotides: TGTGCCATCAGTGAGTCCGAGGGAGGAGCACTGTTTTTT.

This clone came up once. This sequence joins TRBV7-9 and TRBJ2-7; 9 bases agree with TRBD2. The CDR3 runs to 15 residues. V lost 5 bases to trimming and J lost 5 bases; unmatched junction nucleotides: 10. Germline V gene lookup returns CDR1 SEHNR and CDR2 FQNEAQ (reference sequence). This CDR3 is CASSPSLAGWDEQYF. The CDR3 DNA reads TGTGCCAGCAGCCCCTCCCTAGCGGGATGGGACGAGCAGTACTTC.

This clone was picked up a small number of times. This rearrangement joins TRBV2 to TRBJ1-1, with D unresolved. CDR1 is SNHLY, CDR2 FYNNEI, per germline. The CDR3 has 14 residues. With 6 bases removed from V and 1 base from J, the gap between germline ends came to 12 bases. The CDR3 bases are TGTGCCAGCAGGCCCCAAGGGAGGAACACTGAAGCTTTCTTT. It encodes CASRPQGRNTEAFF.

As to this clone: One end of the junction does not line up with germline, which may come from a read error. The rearrangement links TRBV7-9 to TRBJ1-2; tentatively, D is TRBD1 (5 bases). Germline V gene data show CDR1 as SEHNR and CDR2 as FQNEAQ (reference sequence). The CDR3 extends over 13 amino acids. CDR3 nucleotide sequence: TGTTCCAGCAGCCTGACAGACTACTATGGCTACACCTTC. Encoded protein: CSSSLTDYYGYTF.

There are a few counts of this clone. V usage is TRBV7-9 and J usage is TRBJ1-5; no reliable D call. Germline CDR1 is SEHNR and CDR2 is FQNEAQ (reference sequence). The germline V and J ends were trimmed by 3 bases and 7 bases, with 7 bases remaining between them. CDR3 length equals 12 residues. The CDR3 spells CASSFVGQPQHF. In nucleotides, the CDR3 is TGTGCCAGCAGCTTTGTGGGCCAGCCCCAGCATTTT.

The chain joins TRBV2 to TRBJ2-7; the match to TRBD2 covers 11 bases. Trimming at V came to 3 bases and at J to 6 bases, leaving 10 bases not matched to a gene. The CDR3 spans 16 residues. Germline assignment: CDR1 SNHLY and CDR2 FYNNEI. The CDR3 nucleotides read TGTGCCAGCAGTGAGGCTCTAGCGGGAGGCCTATCCGAGCAGTACTTC. It specifies CASSEALAGGLSEQYF.

CDR3 DNA sequence: TGTGCCAGCAGTTCCTATGGACTAGATGGCAATGAGCAGTTCTTC. Protein product: CASSSYGLDGNEQFF. The chain carries TRBV28 and TRBJ2-1; TRBD2 agrees at 7 bases. The V and J ends lost 4 bases and 6 bases, in that order; junction bases with no gene match: 9. This CDR3 region has 15 residues. The germline CDR1 and CDR2 sequences are MDHEN and SYDVKM.

This chain uses TRBV9 with TRBJ2-5; no clear D gene. Trimming took 0 bases from V and 4 from J, leaving 7 bases between them. The CDR3 extends over 13 amino acids. CDR1 is SGDLS and CDR2 is YYNGEE in the germline V gene. The CDR3 loop reads CASSVGQLETQYF. CDR3 sequence (DNA): TGTGCCAGCAGCGTAGGGCAGTTAGAGACCCAGTACTTC.

The gene calls are TRBV4-3 and TRBJ1-1, with D possibly TRBD1 on 5 matching bases. V was cut by 0 bases and J by 3 bases, with 14 bases left in between. The CDR3 totals 16 residues. Germline V gene lookup returns CDR1 LGHNA and CDR2 YSLEER. CDR3 nucleotide sequence: TGCGCCAGCAGCCAAGATCTTGGGGGGAGGGACACTGAAGCTTTCTTT. As protein: CASSQDLGGRDTEAFF.

This clone appeared once. This chain links TRBV9 with TRBJ2-7, with D possibly being TRBD1 (6 bases). The CDR3 runs 16 residues. Trimming took 0 bases from V and 3 from J, leaving 16 bases between them. Looked up from germline, CDR1 is SGDLS and CDR2 is YYNGEE. This chain's CDR3 is CASSVDMDRGVYEQYF. Written as DNA, the CDR3 is TGTGCCAGCAGCGTAGATATGGACAGAGGGGTCTACGAGCAGTACTTC.

V gene TRBV9 combines with J gene TRBJ2-7; TRBD1 agrees at 9 bases. The CDR3 length is 15 residues. V lost 5 bases to trimming and J lost 2 bases; unmatched junction nucleotides: 8. The V gene's germline CDR1 is SGDLS and CDR2 YYNGEE. The CDR3 sequence: CASSKDRGYPYEQYF. Written as DNA, the CDR3 is TGTGCCAGCAGTAAAGACAGGGGGTATCCCTACGAGCAGTACTTC.

The rearrangement links TRBV14 to TRBJ1-6, with no clear D. This CDR3 region has 15 residues. CDR1 and CDR2 (germline): SGHDN, FVKESK. Trimming removed 5 bases from V and 2 bases from J, with 10 bases in between. CDR3 sequence: CASSSRSTYNSPLHF. CDR3 nucleotides: TGTGCCAGCAGCTCCCGGAGCACCTATAATTCACCCCTCCACTTT.

The sample holds one count of this clone. The rearrangement links TRBV7-2 to TRBJ2-7, with D unresolved. Per germline, CDR1 SGHTA and CDR2 FQGNSA. V gave up 5 bases and J gave up 5 bases, with 7 bases separating them. This CDR3 is built from 11 residues. The CDR3 bases are TGTGCCAGCAGCCCCAAGCACGAGCAGTACTTC. Translating it yields CASSPKHEQYF.

CDR3 amino acids: CASSLEQWGGSQGYTF. The DNA of the CDR3 is TGTGCCAGCAGCTTAGAACAGTGGGGGGGCTCGCAAGGCTACACCTTC. The chain joins TRBV7-2 to TRBJ1-2; D perhaps matches TRBD1 (6 bases). V shed 1 base and J shed 8 bases, with 20 bases lying between them. Germline V gene lookup returns CDR1 SGHTA and CDR2 FQGNSA. The CDR3 contains 16 residues.